The 10 T cell receptor beta chains below all came from one sample that was sequenced in a study of cytomegalovirus exposure and HLA in healthy donors. The PCR made use of 60 Vbeta and 13 Jbeta primers. Repertoires were generated with immunoSEQ multiplex PCR, while TCRdb's copy carries only in-frame clones and drops some. The table lists some 100,000 clones, over 65% of them singletons. The sample taken for sequencing was PBMCs. The receptors stem from a young woman in good health and CMV-seropositive.

The V call is TRBV7-2, the J call TRBJ2-2, with D tentatively TRBD2 (6 bases). CDR1 is SGHTA and CDR2 is FQGNSA in the germline V gene. This CDR3 contains 15 residues. V lost 1 base and J lost 1, with 7 bases in between. The CDR3 DNA reads TGTGCCAGCAGCTTAGTAGCGGAGAACACCGGGGAGCTGTTTTTT. Translated, it gives CASSLVAENTGELFF.

This chain links TRBV30 with TRBJ1-4, with no clear D. Germline V gene lookup returns CDR1 GTSNPN and CDR2 SVGIG (reference sequence). This CDR3 has 17 amino acids. Between the trimmed V and J ends, which lost 0 bases and 0 bases, there was a span of 14 bases. The CDR3 loop reads CAWSVLPVSTTNEKLFF. In DNA, the CDR3 is TGTGCCTGGAGTGTCCTCCCAGTATCCACAACTAATGAAAAACTGTTTTTT.

The CDR3 protein is CASSYRDNSPLHF. CDR3 nucleotide sequence: TGTGCCAGCAGTTATCGTGATAATTCACCCCTCCACTTT. This rearrangement joins TRBV6-5 to TRBJ1-6; D remains unclear. The length of the CDR3 is 13 residues. Trimming cost V 3 bases and J 5 bases, with 5 bases left between them. Germline CDR1 is MNHEY and CDR2 is SVGAGI.

This clone is a singleton in its sample. V is TRBV7-2 and J is TRBJ1-1; D might be TRBD1 (5 bases). Germline V lookup: CDR1 SGHTA, CDR2 FQGNSA. Trimming left V 5 bases short and J 2 bases short, with 12 bases between. This CDR3 is built from 14 residues. DNA of the CDR3: TGTGCCAGCAGCCCCCTCGGGGGAAACACTGAAGCTTTCTTT. Its translation is CASSPLGGNTEAFF. Together with reference TRBV7-2 and TRBJ1-1, the CDR3 gives the full variable domain: GAGVSQSPSNKVTEKGKDVELRCDPISGHTALYWYRQSLGQGLEFLIYFQGNSAPDKSGLPSDRFSAERTGGSVSTLTIQRTQQEDSAVYLCASSPLGGNTEAFFGQGTRLTVV.

The chain uses TRBV2 and TRBJ2-5, with a weak D call TRBD2 (6 bases). This CDR3 has 13 amino acids. V was trimmed by 6 bases and J by 2 bases, leaving 10 bases between them. Germline lookup yields CDR1 SNHLY and CDR2 FYNNEI. The CDR3 nucleotides are TGTGCCAGCAGCGGGGGAAATCAAGAGACCCAGTACTTC. This translates into CASSGGNQETQYF.

The rearrangement uses TRBV5-4 and TRBJ1-1; 11 bases line up with TRBD1. This CDR3 has 17 residues. CDR1 is SGHNT, CDR2 YYREEE, per germline (reference sequence). The junction had 8 bases not matched to a gene; V was cut back by 4 bases and J by 0 bases. The CDR3: CASSRGWTGGMNTEAFF. Here the CDR3 DNA reads TGTGCCAGCAGCAGGGGGTGGACAGGGGGCATGAACACTGAAGCTTTCTTT.

With regard to this clone: The junction shows a germline mismatch at one end, possibly a read error. The genes are TRBV7-7 and TRBJ2-7, with TRBD1 matching 8 bases. The CDR3 consists of 14 residues. Germline CDR1 and CDR2: SSHAT and FNYEAQ (reference sequence). CDR3 DNA: TGTGCTAGCAGCTCTTACCCGACAGGGGAAGAGCAGTACTTC. It encodes CASSSYPTGEEQYF.

This chain links TRBV19 with TRBJ2-3; a weak D match, TRBD1 (5 bases). The germline V and J ends were trimmed by 4 bases and 9 bases, with 11 bases remaining between them. The CDR3 totals 12 residues. Germline-derived CDR1 and CDR2 are LNHDA and SQIVND (reference sequence). The CDR3 nucleotides read TGTGCCAGTAGTACCGACAGATCAACGCAGTATTTT. It translates to CASSTDRSTQYF. Full variable domain (missing parts from reference TRBV19 and TRBJ2-3): DGGITQSPKYLFRKEGQNVTLSCEQNLNHDAMYWYRQDPGQGLRLIYYSQIVNDFQKGDIAEGYSVSREKKESFPLTVTSAQKNPTAFYLCASSTDRSTQYFGPGTRLTVL.

This clone was observed a few times. The chain combines TRBV5-6 with TRBJ1-1; 9 bases match TRBD1. V shed 5 bases, J shed 4 bases, and the junction held 9 bases outside the gene matches. The CDR3 has 15 residues. The germline V gene encodes CDR1 SGHDT and CDR2 YYEEEE. The chain's CDR3 is CASRAAGTGPTEAFF. As DNA, the CDR3 is TGTGCCAGCAGGGCGGCCGGGACAGGGCCCACTGAAGCTTTCTTT.

This clone was counted a single time. The chain combines TRBV5-1 with TRBJ2-2; no definite D call. Trimming left V 0 bases short and J 2 bases short, with 5 bases between. This CDR3 comprises 14 residues. The germline V gene encodes CDR1 SGHRS and CDR2 YFSETQ. CDR3 DNA: TGCGCCAGCAGCTTGGGACACAACACCGGGGAGCTGTTTTTT. Translating gives CASSLGHNTGELFF.